These T cell receptor beta chains were read from a single sample in a study of blood T cell repertoires in COVID-19. Profiling relied on immunoSEQ multiplex PCR, and the TCRdb table lists in-frame clones only, not all of them. The table includes over 350,000 clones, around 88% detected once. Sequencing was performed on peripheral blood. All receptors derive from a woman aged 30 to 39 with acute or convalescent COVID-19. Each CDR3 is given with its conserved first and last residue. The D gene is left open where the match is weak.

j_call: TRBJ2-7
v_call: TRBV27
d_call: TRBD1
cdr3_aa: CASSGRTGGPYEQYF
cdr3_nt: TGTGCCAGCAGTGGGAGGACAGGGGGCCCCTACGAGCAGTACTTC

j_call: TRBJ1-6
v_call: TRBV19
d_call: NA
cdr3_aa: CASSIGPAGQSLHF
cdr3_nt: TGTGCCAGTAGTATAGGTCCGGCGGGGCAATCCCTCCACTTT

j_call: TRBJ2-7
v_call: TRBV14
d_call: TRBD1
cdr3_aa: CASSQFTGTVTYEQYF
cdr3_nt: TGTGCCAGCAGCCAGTTCACCGGGACAGTGACCTACGAGCAGTACTTC

j_call: TRBJ2-5
v_call: TRBV9
d_call: TRBD2
cdr3_aa: CASARGVQETQYF
cdr3_nt: TGTGCCAGCGCCCGGGGGGTGCAAGAGACCCAGTACTTC

j_call: TRBJ1-1
v_call: TRBV6-6
d_call: NA
cdr3_aa: CASSSPSQVAFF
cdr3_nt: TGTGCCAGCAGTTCTCCTTCGCAGGTAGCTTTCTTT

j_call: TRBJ1-1
v_call: TRBV24-1
d_call: TRBD1
cdr3_aa: CATSAGQGGNTEAFF
cdr3_nt: TGTGCCACCAGTGCAGGTCAGGGGGGAAACACTGAAGCTTTCTTT

j_call: TRBJ2-7
v_call: TRBV5-8
d_call: TRBD2
cdr3_aa: CASSLGEGYEQYF
cdr3_nt: TGTGCCAGCAGCTTGGGGGAGGGTTACGAGCAGTACTTC

j_call: TRBJ1-6
v_call: TRBV7-9
d_call: TRBD1
cdr3_aa: CASSKTGTGLSPLHF
cdr3_nt: TGTGCCAGCAGCAAGACCGGGACAGGGCTATCACCCCTCCACTTT

j_call: TRBJ2-3
v_call: TRBV30
d_call: TRBD2
cdr3_aa: CAWAGGEDTQYF
cdr3_nt: TGTGCCTGGGCGGGGGGGGAAGATACGCAGTATTTT

j_call: TRBJ1-2
v_call: TRBV27
d_call: NA
cdr3_aa: CASSLQGPRRTYGYTF
cdr3_nt: TGTGCCAGCAGTTTACAGGGGCCAAGACGCACCTATGGCTACACCTTC

j_call: TRBJ1-6
v_call: TRBV19
d_call: TRBD1
cdr3_aa: CASSGQGARGRLGSPLHF
cdr3_nt: TGTGCCAGTAGTGGACAGGGGGCGCGTGGGAGATTGGGTTCACCCCTCCACTTT